This T cell receptor (beta chain) comes out of a study of blood T cell repertoires in COVID-19. The V segment lost 4 bases and the J segment 4 bases; nucleotides outside the gene matches: 13. Germline V lookup: CDR1 MDHEN, CDR2 SYDVKM. CDR3 size: 17 residues. The table came from immunoSEQ multiplex PCR; TCRdb's copy has only in-frame clones and leaves some out. In the table there are nearly 200,000 clones, roughly 86% of which are singletons. Sequencing input: peripheral blood. This TCR was sampled from a woman in her sixties or seventies with active or convalescent COVID-19. The chain uses TRBV28 and TRBJ2-5; 9 bases line up with TRBD1. The CDR3 is CASSSRGTGTSSETQYF. As DNA, the CDR3 is TGTGCCAGCAGTTCTAGGGGGACAGGGACGAGTTCAGAGACCCAGTACTTC.